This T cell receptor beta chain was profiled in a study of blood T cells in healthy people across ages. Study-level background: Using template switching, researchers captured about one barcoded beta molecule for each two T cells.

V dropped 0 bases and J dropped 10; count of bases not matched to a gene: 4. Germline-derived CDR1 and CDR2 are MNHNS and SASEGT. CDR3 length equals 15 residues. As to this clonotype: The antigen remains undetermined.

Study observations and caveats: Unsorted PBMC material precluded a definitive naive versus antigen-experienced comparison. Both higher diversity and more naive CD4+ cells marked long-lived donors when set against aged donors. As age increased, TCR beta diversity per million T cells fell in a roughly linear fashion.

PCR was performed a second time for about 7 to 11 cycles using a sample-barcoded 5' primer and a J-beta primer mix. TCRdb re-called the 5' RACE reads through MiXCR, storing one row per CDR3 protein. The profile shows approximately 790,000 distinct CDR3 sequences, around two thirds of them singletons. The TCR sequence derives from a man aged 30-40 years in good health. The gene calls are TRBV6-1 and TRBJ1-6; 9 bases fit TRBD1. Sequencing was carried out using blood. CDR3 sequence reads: CASSEAWTGVSPLHF. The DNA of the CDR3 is TGTGCCAGCAGTGAAGCTTGGACAGGGGTCTCACCCCTCCACTTT.